This T cell receptor beta chain originates from a study of blood T cells in healthy people across ages. Study-level findings and limits: The long-lived group displayed more naive CD4+ cells, plus higher diversity, than the aged donors did. As naive T cell percentage varied, TCR beta diversity correlated strongly with it.

The trim removed 4 bases at V and 4 bases at J, leaving 9 bases unmatched. Germline V gene sequence: CDR1 SGHTA, CDR2 FQGNSA. The CDR3 runs to 16 residues. Remarks on this clonotype: Its target is unknown.

Next came a second PCR, run for 7 to 11 cycles, which used a sample-barcoded 5' primer along with a J-beta primer mix. Every sample produced at least 2.5 million CDR3-containing paired-end reads. One entry per CDR3 protein, called by TCRdb with MiXCR from the 5' RACE reads. The sample contains hundreds of thousands of distinct CDR3 sequences, 20% to 25% of which appear only once. This sequence joins TRBV7-2 and TRBJ2-7, with TRBD2 matching over 11 bases. This sequence was found in a man between 65 and 85 years old in good health. Sequenced material: blood. For the CDR3, the DNA is TGTGCCAGCAGCTCTACCCTGGCTAGCGGGAGGTACGAGCAGTACTTC. The encoded protein is CASSSTLASGRYEQYF.